This paragraph covers one TCR beta chain sequence. Time point given: after neoadjuvant nivolumab, at surgical resection. Patients had HPV-negative, locally advanced oral cavity squamous cell carcinoma. The assay was immunoSEQ multiplex PCR, and TCRdb's table has in-frame clones only and misses some. The table records some 9,000 clones, almost 65% of them present only once. The data are from a study of neoadjuvant anti-PD-1 for oral cavity cancer. Study background: Patients without progression received a fourth nivolumab dose around day 43, then surgical resection on days 50-56.

The CDR3 has 16 amino acids. V was clipped by 2 bases and J by 4 bases; unmatched bases: 8. Germline V lookup: CDR1 MNHNY, CDR2 SVGAGI (reference sequence). The sequence came from a person aged 35 to 85 with oral cavity squamous cell carcinoma. The source was PBMCs, collected after nivolumab (anti-PD-1) treatment. The rearrangement links TRBV6-6 to TRBJ1-5; 7 bases align to TRBD1. CDR3 sequence reads: CASSYPDRDRNQPQHF. The DNA of the CDR3 is TGTGCCAGCAGTTACCCTGACAGGGATCGAAATCAGCCCCAGCATTTT.